These 14 T cell receptor beta chains came from one sample sequenced in a study of T cells after yellow fever vaccination. TCRdb reanalysed the 5' RACE reads using MiXCR and keeps one entry per CDR3 protein. There are 280,000 or so distinct CDR3 sequences in the sample; approximately 10% occur only once, and about 3.7% lies in the top ten. The sequencing here drew on CD4+ T cells sorted from PBMCs, taken 5 days after the yellow fever booster vaccination. The source is a man aged 18 to 30 who received the YFV17D yellow fever vaccine.

This clonotype was counted at least ten times. The chain recombines TRBV7-2 with TRBJ2-7, with 7 bases aligning to TRBD1. CDR1 SGHTA and CDR2 FQGNSA come from the germline V gene. The CDR3 consists of 16 residues. After removal of 3 bases from V and 4 bases from J, the junction contained 12 bases not matched to a gene. Here the CDR3 DNA reads TGTGCCAGCAGCTTGAAGGGGGCGCGTGTGGTGTACGAGCAGTACTTC. The encoded protein is CASSLKGARVVYEQYF.

This chain connects TRBV4-3 to TRBJ1-2; 7 nucleotides match TRBD1. CDR1 is LGHNA, CDR2 YSLEER, per germline. V lost 2 bases, J lost 8 bases, and 2 bases stayed unmatched. The CDR3 covers 12 residues. In DNA, the CDR3 is TGCGCCAGCAGCCAAACAGGGGTGGGCTACACCTTC. The encoded protein is CASSQTGVGYTF.

This clonotype was observed many times. This chain uses TRBV27 with TRBJ2-3; tentatively, D is TRBD1 or TRBD2 (5 bases each). In germline, CDR1 is MNHEY, CDR2 SMNVEV (reference sequence). The CDR3 runs to 17 residues. Trimming removed 7 bases at V and 0 bases at J, with 20 bases between. In nucleotides, the CDR3 is TGTGCCAGCACCCCCTGGGGACGTCCGCCTAGCACAGATACGCAGTATTTT. Amino acid sequence: CASTPWGRPPSTDTQYF.

Many counts were recorded for this clonotype. The chain uses TRBV7-9 and TRBJ2-7; TRBD2 aligns across 7 bases. The V and J ends lost 4 bases and 3 bases, in that order; junction bases with no gene match: 9. The CDR3 loop spans 15 amino acids. Germline V gene data show CDR1 as SEHNR and CDR2 as FQNEAQ (reference sequence). CDR3 in amino acids: CASSSELADHYEQYF. CDR3 DNA: TGTGCCAGCAGCTCCGAGCTAGCGGACCACTACGAGCAGTACTTC.

This clonotype has ten or more counts. The rearrangement joins TRBV7-9 to TRBJ1-4; D possibly corresponds to TRBD1 (5 bases). V shed 4 bases and J shed 8 bases, with 14 bases lying between them. The length of the CDR3 is 14 residues. The germline gives CDR1 SEHNR, CDR2 FQNEAQ (reference sequence). CDR3 in DNA: TGTGCCAGCAGCTCAGCACAGGTTGGCGAAAAACTGTTTTTT. This sequence encodes CASSSAQVGEKLFF.

The table lists this clonotype with a few counts. The chain joins TRBV11-2 to TRBJ2-1, with 7 bases matching TRBD2. The junction had 8 bases not matched to a gene; V was cut back by 6 bases and J by 3 bases. The CDR3 covers 15 residues. CDR1 SGHAT and CDR2 FQNNGV come from the germline V gene. The CDR3 reads CASRRPGLRYNEQFF. The CDR3 bases are TGTGCCAGCAGACGACCGGGACTACGCTACAATGAGCAGTTCTTC. The full variable domain, with the rest looked up from reference TRBV11-2 and TRBJ2-1, is EAGVAQSPRYKIIEKRQSVAFWCNPISGHATLYWYQQILGQGPKLLIQFQNNGVVDDSQLPKDRFSAERLKGVDSTLKIQPAKLEDSAVYLCASRRPGLRYNEQFFGPGTRLTVL.

The chain joins TRBV7-2 to TRBJ2-5; weak D call: TRBD1 (7 bases). The CDR3 covers 15 residues. The V end lost 5 bases, the J end lost 5 bases, and 18 bases lay between the germline ends. Germline V gives CDR1 SGHTA, CDR2 FQGNSA. The CDR3 here is CASSLRGAAGETQYF. The CDR3 bases are TGTGCCAGCAGCCTCAGGGGGGCCGCGGGGGAGACCCAGTACTTC.

This CDR3 is CASRRGPGLDTQYF. CDR3 DNA sequence: TGTGCCAGCAGGAGGGGGCCGGGGCTGGATACGCAGTATTTT. This chain joins TRBV12-3 or TRBV12-4 and TRBJ2-3, with TRBD1 matching over 7 bases. This CDR3 comprises 14 residues. J was trimmed by 6 bases and V by 6 bases; bases with no gene match: 9.

This sequence joins TRBV7-3 and TRBJ2-2; TRBD1 or TRBD2 may be the D gene (5 bases each). This CDR3 is built from 13 residues. Germline values: CDR1 SGHTA, CDR2 FQGTGA. V lost 5 bases and J 7 bases, leaving 11 bases between the germline ends. The CDR3 sequence: CASSTGTDGELFF. The CDR3 DNA reads as TGTGCCAGCAGCACCGGGACGGACGGGGAGCTGTTTTTT.

This clonotype turned up a few times. The chain carries TRBV6-2 or TRBV6-3 and TRBJ1-6; D remains unclear. The CDR3 is made up of 14 amino acids. Trimming removed 2 bases from V and 9 bases from J, with 11 bases in between. Germline V gene data show CDR1 as MNHEY and CDR2 as SVGEGT. This CDR3 is CASSYGPQVSPLHF. In DNA form, the CDR3 reads TGTGCCAGCAGTTACGGCCCTCAGGTTTCACCCCTCCACTTT.

This chain links TRBV15 with TRBJ1-1, with D possibly being TRBD1 (5 bases). Germline CDR1 and CDR2: LNHNV and YYDKDF (reference sequence). The CDR3 contains 13 residues. Trimming removed 2 bases from V and 6 bases from J, with 10 bases in between. This chain's CDR3 is CATSRRRGPEAFF. The CDR3 region has the DNA TGTGCCACCAGCAGACGGAGGGGCCCTGAAGCTTTCTTT.

This rearrangement joins TRBV4-3 to TRBJ1-1, with D perhaps matching TRBD1 (5 bases). V lost 2 bases, J lost 4 bases, and 11 bases lay in between. CDR1 and CDR2 (germline): LGHNA, YSLEER. CDR3 size: 14 residues. CDR3 residues: CASSQQGTVTEAFF. DNA of the CDR3: TGCGCCAGCAGCCAACAGGGTACGGTCACTGAAGCTTTCTTT.

This clonotype appeared a few times. J is TRBJ1-6 and V is TRBV12-3 or TRBV12-4; no definite D call. The CDR3 runs 15 residues. V lost 6 bases, J lost 7 bases, and 16 bases lay in between. For the CDR3, the DNA is TGTGCCAGCAGAAGGGATGCGGGGTCCAATTCACCCCTCCACTTT. This codes for CASRRDAGSNSPLHF.

CDR3 sequence reads: CASSLGSRGGNEKLFF. CDR3 nucleotides: TGTGCCAGCAGCTTAGGTAGTCGGGGTGGTAATGAAAAACTGTTTTTT. This chain connects TRBV7-2 to TRBJ1-4, with unresolved D. The CDR3 runs to 16 residues. The ends were cut back, 1 base at V and 4 bases at J, with 13 bases in the middle. Germline-derived CDR1 and CDR2 are SGHTA and FQGNSA.